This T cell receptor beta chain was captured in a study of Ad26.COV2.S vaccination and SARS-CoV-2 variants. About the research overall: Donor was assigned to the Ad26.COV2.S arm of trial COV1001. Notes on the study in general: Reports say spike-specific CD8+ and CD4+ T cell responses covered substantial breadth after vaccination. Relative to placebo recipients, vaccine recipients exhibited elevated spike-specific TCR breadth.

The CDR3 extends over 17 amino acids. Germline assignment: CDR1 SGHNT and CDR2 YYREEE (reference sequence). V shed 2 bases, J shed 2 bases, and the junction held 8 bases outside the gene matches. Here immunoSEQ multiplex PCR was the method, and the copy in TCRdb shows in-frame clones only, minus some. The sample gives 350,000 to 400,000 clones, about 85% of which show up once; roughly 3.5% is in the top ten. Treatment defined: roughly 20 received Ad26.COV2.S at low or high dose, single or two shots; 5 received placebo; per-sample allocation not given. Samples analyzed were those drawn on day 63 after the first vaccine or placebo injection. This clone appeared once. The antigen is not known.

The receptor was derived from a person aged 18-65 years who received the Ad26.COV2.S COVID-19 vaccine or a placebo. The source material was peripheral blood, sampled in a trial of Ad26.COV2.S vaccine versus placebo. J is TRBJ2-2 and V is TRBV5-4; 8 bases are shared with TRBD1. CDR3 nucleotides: TGTGCCAGCAGCTTCGGCGCGGGACAGGTAAACACCGGGGAGCTGTTTTTT. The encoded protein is CASSFGAGQVNTGELFF.